This passage covers 2 T cell receptor beta chains from one sample sequenced in a study of CD8 T cells in Susac syndrome. An input of about 0.5 to 1 ug of RNA was subjected to reverse transcription using random hexamers. TCRdb redid the calling of the immunoSEQ multiplex PCR reads with MiXCR, one entry per CDR3 protein. The table includes 150,000 to 200,000 distinct CDR3 sequences, under 95% detected once. Sequenced material: CD4+ T cells from PBMCs. The origin of the receptors is a human donor in good health.

This rearrangement joins TRBV11-3 to TRBJ2-1, with 10 bases fitting TRBD2. The CDR3 contains 15 residues. Looked up from germline, CDR1 is SGHNT and CDR2 is YENEEA. J was trimmed by 3 bases and V by 4 bases; bases with no gene match: 3. The CDR3 loop is CASSYTSGNYNEQFF. The CDR3, as DNA: TGTGCCAGCAGCTACACTAGCGGGAACTACAATGAGCAGTTCTTC.

The CDR3 spells CASSSTGSGGEAFF. CDR3 nucleotide sequence: TGTGCCAGCAGTTCGACCGGGAGTGGCGGAGAAGCTTTCTTT. The rearrangement uses TRBV28 and TRBJ1-1; D not certain. CDR3 length: 14 residues. Germline CDR1 and CDR2: MDHEN and SYDVKM. The V gene lost 4 bases and the J gene lost 8 bases, with 17 bases spanning the gap.